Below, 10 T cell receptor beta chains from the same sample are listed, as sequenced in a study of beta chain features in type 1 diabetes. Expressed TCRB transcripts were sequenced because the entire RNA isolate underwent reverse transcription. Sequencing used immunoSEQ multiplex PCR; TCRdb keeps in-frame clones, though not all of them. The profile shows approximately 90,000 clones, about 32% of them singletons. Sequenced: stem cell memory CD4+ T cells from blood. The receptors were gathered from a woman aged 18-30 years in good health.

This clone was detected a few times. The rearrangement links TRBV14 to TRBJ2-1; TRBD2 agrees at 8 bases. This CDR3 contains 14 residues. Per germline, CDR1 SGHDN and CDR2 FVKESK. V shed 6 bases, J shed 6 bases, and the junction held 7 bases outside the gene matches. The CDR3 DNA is TGTGCCAGCAGAGGGACGGGAGGGCTCAATGAGCAGTTCTTC. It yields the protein CASRGTGGLNEQFF.

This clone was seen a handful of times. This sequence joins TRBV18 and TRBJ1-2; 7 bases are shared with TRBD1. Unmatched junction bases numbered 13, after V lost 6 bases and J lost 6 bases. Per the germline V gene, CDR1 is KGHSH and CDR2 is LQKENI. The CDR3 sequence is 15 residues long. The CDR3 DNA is TGTGCCAGCTCGCGATCTTCTGGGACAGTAGATGGCTACACCTTC. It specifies CASSRSSGTVDGYTF.

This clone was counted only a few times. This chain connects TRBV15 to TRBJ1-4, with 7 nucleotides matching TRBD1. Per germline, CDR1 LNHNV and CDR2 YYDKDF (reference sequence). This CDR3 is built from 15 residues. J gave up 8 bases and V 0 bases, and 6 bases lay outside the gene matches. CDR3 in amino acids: CATSRENRGREKLFF. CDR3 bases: TGTGCCACCAGCAGAGAGAACAGGGGAAGGGAAAAACTGTTTTTT. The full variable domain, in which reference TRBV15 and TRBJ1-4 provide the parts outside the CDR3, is DAMVIQNPRYQVTQFGKPVTLSCSQTLNHNVMYWYQQKSSQAPKLLFHYYDKDFNNEADTPDNFQSRRPNTSFCFLDIRSPGLGDTAMYLCATSRENRGREKLFFGSGTQLSVL.

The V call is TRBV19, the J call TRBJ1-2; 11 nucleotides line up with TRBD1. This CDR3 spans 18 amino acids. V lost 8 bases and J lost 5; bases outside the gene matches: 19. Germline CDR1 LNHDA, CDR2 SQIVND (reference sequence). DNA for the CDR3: TGTGCCAGTTATTCCTCCCGGGACGGGACAGGGGGAAGATATGGCTACACCTTC. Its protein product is CASYSSRDGTGGRYGYTF.

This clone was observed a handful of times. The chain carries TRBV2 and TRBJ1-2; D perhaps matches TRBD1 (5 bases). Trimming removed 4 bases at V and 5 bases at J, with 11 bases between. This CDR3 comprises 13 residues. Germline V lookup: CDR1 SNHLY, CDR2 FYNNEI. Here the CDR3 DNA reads TGTGCCAGCAGTGGAAGCAAGGGGTATGGCTACACCTTC. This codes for CASSGSKGYGYTF.

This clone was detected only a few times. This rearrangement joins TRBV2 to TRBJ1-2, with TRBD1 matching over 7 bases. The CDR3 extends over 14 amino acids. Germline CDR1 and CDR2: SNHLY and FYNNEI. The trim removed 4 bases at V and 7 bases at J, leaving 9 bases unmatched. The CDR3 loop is CASSVEGAQVGYTF. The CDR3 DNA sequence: TGTGCCAGCAGTGTGGAGGGGGCGCAGGTTGGCTACACCTTC.

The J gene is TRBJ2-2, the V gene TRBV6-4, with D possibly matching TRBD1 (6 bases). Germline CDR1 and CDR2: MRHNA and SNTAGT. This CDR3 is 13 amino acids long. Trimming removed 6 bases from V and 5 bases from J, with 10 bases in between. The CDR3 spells CASSEQGTGELFF. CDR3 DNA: TGTGCCAGCAGCGAACAGGGTACCGGGGAGCTGTTTTTT.

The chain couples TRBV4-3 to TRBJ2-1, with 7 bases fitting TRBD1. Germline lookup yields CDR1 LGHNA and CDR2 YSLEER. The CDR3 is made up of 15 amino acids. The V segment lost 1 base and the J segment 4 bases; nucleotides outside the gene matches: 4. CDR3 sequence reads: CASSQGRGQYNEQFF. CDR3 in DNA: TGCGCCAGCAGCCAAGGAAGGGGGCAGTACAATGAGCAGTTCTTC.

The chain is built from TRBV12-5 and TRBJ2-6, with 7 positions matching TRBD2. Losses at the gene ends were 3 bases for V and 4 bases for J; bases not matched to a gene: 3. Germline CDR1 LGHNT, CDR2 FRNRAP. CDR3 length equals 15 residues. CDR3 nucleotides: TGTGCTAGTGGTTTCGGGGGGTCCGGGGCCAACGTCCTGACTTTC. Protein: CASGFGGSGANVLTF.

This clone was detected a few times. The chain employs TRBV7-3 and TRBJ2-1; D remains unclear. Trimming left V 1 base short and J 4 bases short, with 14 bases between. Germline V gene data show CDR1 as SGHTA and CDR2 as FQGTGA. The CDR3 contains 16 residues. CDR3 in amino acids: CASSLNPSRNYNEQFF. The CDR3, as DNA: TGTGCCAGCAGCTTAAACCCAAGCAGGAATTACAATGAGCAGTTCTTC.